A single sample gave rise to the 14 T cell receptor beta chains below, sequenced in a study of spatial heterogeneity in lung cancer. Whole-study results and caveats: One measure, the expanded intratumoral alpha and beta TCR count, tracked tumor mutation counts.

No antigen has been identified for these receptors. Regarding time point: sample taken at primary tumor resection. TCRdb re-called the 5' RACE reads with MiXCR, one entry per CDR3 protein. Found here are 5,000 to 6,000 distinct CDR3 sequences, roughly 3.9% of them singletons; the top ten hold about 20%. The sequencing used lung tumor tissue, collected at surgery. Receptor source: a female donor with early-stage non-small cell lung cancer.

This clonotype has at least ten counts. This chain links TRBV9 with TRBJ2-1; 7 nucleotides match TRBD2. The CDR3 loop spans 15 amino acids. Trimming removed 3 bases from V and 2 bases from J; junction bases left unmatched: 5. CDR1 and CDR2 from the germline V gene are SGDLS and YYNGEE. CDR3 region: CASSAGLDAYNEQFF. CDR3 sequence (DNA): TGTGCCAGCAGCGCCGGACTAGACGCCTACAATGAGCAGTTCTTC.

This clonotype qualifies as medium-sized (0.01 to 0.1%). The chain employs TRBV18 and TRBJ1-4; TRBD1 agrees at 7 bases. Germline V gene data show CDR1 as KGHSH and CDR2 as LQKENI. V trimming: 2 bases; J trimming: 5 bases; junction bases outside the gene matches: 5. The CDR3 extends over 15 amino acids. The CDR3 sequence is CASSPAGQRNEKLFF. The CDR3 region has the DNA TGTGCCAGCTCACCAGCGGGACAGAGAAATGAAAAACTGTTTTTT.

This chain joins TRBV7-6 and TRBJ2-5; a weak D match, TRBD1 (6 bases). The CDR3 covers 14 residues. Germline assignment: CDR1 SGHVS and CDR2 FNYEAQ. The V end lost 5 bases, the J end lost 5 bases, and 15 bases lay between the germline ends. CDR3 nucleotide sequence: TGTGCCAGCAGCCGCAACAGGGCAGGGGAGACCCAGTACTTC. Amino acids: CASSRNRAGETQYF. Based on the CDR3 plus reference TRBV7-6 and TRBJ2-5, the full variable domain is GAGVSQSPRYKVTKRGQDVALRCDPISGHVSLYWYRQALGQGPEFLTYFNYEAQQDKSGLPNDRFSAERPEGSISTLTIQRTEQRDSAMYRCASSRNRAGETQYFGPGTRLLVL.

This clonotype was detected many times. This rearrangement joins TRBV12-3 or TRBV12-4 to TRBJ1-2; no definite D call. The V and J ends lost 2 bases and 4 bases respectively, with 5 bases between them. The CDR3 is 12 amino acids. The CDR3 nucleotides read TGTGCCAGCAGTTTACCCGGCTATGGCTACACCTTC. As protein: CASSLPGYGYTF.

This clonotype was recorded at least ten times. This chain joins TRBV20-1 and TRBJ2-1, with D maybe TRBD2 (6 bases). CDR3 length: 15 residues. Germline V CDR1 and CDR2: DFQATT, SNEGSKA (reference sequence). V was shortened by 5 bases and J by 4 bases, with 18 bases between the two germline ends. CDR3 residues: CSADLGGSPYNEQFF. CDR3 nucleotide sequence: TGCAGTGCTGACCTTGGAGGGAGCCCATACAATGAGCAGTTCTTC.

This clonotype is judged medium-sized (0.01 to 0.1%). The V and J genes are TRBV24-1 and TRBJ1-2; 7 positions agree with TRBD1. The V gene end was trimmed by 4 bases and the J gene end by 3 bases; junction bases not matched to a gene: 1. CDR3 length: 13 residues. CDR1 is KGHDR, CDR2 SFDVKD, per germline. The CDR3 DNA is TGTGCCACCAGTGAGGGGACAGACTATGGCTACACCTTC. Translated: CATSEGTDYGYTF.

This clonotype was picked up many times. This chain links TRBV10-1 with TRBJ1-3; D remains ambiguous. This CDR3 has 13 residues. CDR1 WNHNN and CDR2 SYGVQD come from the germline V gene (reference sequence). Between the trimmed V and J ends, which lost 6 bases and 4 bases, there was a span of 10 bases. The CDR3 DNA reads TGCGCCAGCAGGTCAGGATCCGGAAACACCATATATTTT. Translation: CASRSGSGNTIYF.

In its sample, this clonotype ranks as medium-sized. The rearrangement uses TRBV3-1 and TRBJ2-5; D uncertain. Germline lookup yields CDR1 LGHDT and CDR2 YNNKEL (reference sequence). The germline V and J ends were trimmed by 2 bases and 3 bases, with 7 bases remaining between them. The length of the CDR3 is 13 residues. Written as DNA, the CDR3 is TGTGCCAGCAGCCAAACATTGAAAGAGACCCAGTACTTC. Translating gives CASSQTLKETQYF.

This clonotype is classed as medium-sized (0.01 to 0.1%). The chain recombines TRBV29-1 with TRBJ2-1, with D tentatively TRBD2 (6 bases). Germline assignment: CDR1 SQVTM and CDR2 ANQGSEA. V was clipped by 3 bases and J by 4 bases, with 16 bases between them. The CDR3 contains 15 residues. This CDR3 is CSVDRLGDLYNEQFF. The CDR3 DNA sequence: TGCAGCGTTGACCGACTAGGGGACCTTTACAATGAGCAGTTCTTC.

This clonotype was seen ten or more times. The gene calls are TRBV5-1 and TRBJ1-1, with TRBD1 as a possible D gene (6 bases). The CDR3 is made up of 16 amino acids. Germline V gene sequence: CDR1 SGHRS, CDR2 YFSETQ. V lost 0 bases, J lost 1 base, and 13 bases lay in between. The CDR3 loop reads CASSLEAGTTNTEAFF. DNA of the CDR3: TGCGCCAGCAGCTTGGAGGCCGGGACAACGAACACTGAAGCTTTCTTT.

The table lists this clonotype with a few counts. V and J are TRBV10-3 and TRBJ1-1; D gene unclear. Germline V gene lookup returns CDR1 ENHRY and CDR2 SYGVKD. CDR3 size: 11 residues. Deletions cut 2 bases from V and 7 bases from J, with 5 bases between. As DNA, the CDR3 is TGTGCCATCAGTGAGGGTAATGAAGCTTTCTTT. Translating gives CAISEGNEAFF.

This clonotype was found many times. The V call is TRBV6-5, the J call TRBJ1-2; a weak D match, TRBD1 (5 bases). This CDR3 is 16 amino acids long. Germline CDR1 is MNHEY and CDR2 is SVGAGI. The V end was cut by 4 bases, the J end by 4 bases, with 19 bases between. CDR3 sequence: CASSSVATVISYGYTF. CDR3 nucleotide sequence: TGTGCCAGCAGTTCGGTCGCGACAGTCATTTCCTATGGCTACACCTTC.

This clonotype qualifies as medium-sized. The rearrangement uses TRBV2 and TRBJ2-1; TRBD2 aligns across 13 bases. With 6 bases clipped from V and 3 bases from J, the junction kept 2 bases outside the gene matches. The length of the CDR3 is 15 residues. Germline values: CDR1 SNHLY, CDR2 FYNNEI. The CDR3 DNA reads TGTGCCAGCAGAAGGACTAGCGGGGGCTACAATGAGCAGTTCTTC. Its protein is CASRRTSGGYNEQFF.

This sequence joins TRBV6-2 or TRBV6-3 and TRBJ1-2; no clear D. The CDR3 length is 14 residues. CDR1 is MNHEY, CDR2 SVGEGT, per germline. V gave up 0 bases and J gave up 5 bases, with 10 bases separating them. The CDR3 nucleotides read TGTGCCAGCAGTTACTCGTACGATTCGTATGGCTACACCTTC. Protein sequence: CASSYSYDSYGYTF.